This T cell receptor beta chain appears in the sequencing data of a study of human T cells and chemical hapten exposure (dated by TCRdb to the early 2020s). The study in broad terms: For sensitization, 2% DPC in acetone was applied to a roughly 2 cm by roughly 2 cm area of upper inner arm skin. Throughout the study period of approximately 23 weeks, patients also received therapeutic DPC doses to the scalp every week. Patch testing was performed on the upper back with Finn chambers containing 0.01% DPC, and the patch tests were scored after 6 days according to International Contact Dermatitis Research Group standards. The patient cohort, mostly female, included alopecia areata with under or over 50% scalp involvement, alopecia totalis and alopecia universalis. Libraries were pooled for sequencing, and per-sample TCR yields varied mainly because of small differences in library volumes within the pool. In alopecia patients, the study followed how the peripheral blood TCR repertoire changed in vivo over primary and secondary sensitization to diphenylcyclopropenone (DPC), a hapten. Blood samples were taken from patients before sensitization (week 0) and at 2, 6 and about 24 weeks after DPC sensitization. For TCR sequencing, blood came from 25 to 35 alopecia patients at anywhere from one to four time points (pre-sensitization, 2, 6 and 24 weeks). Points the paper makes about the study in general: After repeated subsampling, changes were observed in the strength of the expansion versus patch-test correlation and in the threshold at which the correlation became significant. The number of TCRs above 1 in 1000 frequency did not change with DPC sensitization; there was no evidence of global repertoire structure alterations. Expanded TCRs formed significantly more large CDR3 similarity clusters than pre-sensitization or healthy control sets, consistent with antigen-driven responses. All patients had alopecia, a presumed autoimmune disease, so their immune response might differ from that of healthy individuals. A positive correlation was found between the number of PT1 expanded TCRs and patch test score, with significance reached at thresholds 8, 16 and 32 but not 4.

This clonotype has at least ten counts. It lacks a known antigen. Per-base quality was not reported, and no clone a single base away is much larger than it. CDR1 and CDR2 are drawn from the germline V gene: SGHAT, FQNNGV. The CDR3 starts with the cysteine, ends with the phenylalanine, and has 13 residues. CDR3 DNA is the only sequence kept; it has 39 bases, read in frame from the first base. Relative to germline, V is 4 bases shorter and J is 6 bases shorter, with 13 bases between their ends. The sample's time point label, in plain terms: pre-sensitization, week 0. The treatment or condition label, read with the paper, signifies: therapeutic diphenylcyclopropenone sensitization with weekly scalp DPC. Blood at each patch-test visit was drawn before the patch test was applied. Eligible patients were aged 18 to 70, diagnosed with alopecia, deemed suitable for DPC therapy, and excluded if pregnant. Total RNA was extracted from unfractionated whole blood that had been collected in Tempus Blood RNA tubes.

Library preparation used RACE. Sequencing relied on a NextSeq 500. During library preparation, unique molecular identifiers were attached to individual cDNA molecules so that TCRs could be counted quantitatively and reproducibly. Both TCR alpha and TCR beta chains were sequenced from each blood RNA sample. Regarding the original processing steps: The median number of TCRs per sample was over 85,000, ranging from roughly 23,224 to 690,600. V, J and CDR3 annotation of the TCR reads was performed with the Decombinator software suite. For the PS versus PT1 abundance plots, all samples were subsampled to the same number of TCRs (28,000). Expanded TCRs were defined as absent before sensitization and observed at least eight times at the 2-week time point. The public reads were run again by TCRdb, first through fastp at Q25 and then through MiXCR, and only productive beta chains were kept. Rows are combined by CDR3 protein, so each entry shows the most common genes and DNA. TCRdb, not the authors, supplied the V and J calls. Within this sample are under 400,000 distinct CDR3 sequences, with roughly 5.3% of them counted one time only. The ten top clones hold 2.6% of the sample.

The clonotype was recovered from a woman aged 45-65 years with alopecia areata. Some clones in this sample may be carry-over from other donors' samples. The specimen comprised whole blood, sampled in connection with sensitization to the hapten diphenylcyclopropenone (DPC). The chain employs TRBV11-2 and TRBJ2-7; no D gene is confidently identified. The CDR3 has the sequence CASSSAIGGEQYF. DNA sequence: TGTGCCAGCAGCTCCGCCATAGGTGGCGAGCAGTACTTC.